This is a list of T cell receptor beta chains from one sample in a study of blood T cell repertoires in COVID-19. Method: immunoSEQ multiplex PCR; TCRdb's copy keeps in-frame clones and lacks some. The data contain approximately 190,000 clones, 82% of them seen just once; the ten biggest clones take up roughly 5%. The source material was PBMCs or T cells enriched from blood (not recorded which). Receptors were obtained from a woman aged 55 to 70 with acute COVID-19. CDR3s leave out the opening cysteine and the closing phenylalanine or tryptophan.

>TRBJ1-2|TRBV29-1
SVGDSYGYT
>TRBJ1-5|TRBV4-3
ASSQDTGGGQPQH
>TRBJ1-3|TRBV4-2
ASSQPEGTGNTIY
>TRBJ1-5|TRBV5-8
ASSRVGGAHQPQH
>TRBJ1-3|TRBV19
ASSNRVVGNTIY
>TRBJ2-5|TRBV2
ASMGPIGGETQY
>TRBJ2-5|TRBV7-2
ASSLSPSGGQETQY
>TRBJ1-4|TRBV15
ATRDPGVDEKLF
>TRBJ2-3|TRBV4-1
ASSQARTSGASTDTQY
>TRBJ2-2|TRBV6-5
ASQPRQRNTGELF
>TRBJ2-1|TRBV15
ATSRKISVAGGPGEQF
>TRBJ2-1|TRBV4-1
ASSQLSGGTSGRYLF
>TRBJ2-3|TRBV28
ASSGTGVRTDTQY
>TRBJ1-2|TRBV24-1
ATSVGAVTSSYGYT
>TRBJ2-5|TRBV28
ASSWGGGQETQY
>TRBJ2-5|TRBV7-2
ASSFSREETQY
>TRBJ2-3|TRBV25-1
ASRSSTSTDTQY
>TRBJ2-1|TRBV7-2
ASSFGGGGGRRGEQF
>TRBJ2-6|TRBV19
ASSIGGGLLPSSGANVLT
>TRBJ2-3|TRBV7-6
ASSLGDWSTDTQY
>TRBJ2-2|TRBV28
ASSTIRSRRTGELF
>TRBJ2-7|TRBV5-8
ASADSSYEQY
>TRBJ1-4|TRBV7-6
ASSSDRGLTNEKLF
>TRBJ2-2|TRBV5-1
ASSSQEAGELF
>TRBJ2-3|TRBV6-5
ASSTGGINTQY
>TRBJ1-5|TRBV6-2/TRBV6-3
ASSWDRYQPQH
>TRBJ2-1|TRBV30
AWIQGAFYNEQF
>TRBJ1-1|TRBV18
ASSSGGLQNTEAF
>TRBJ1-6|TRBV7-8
ASSLDRWVRNSPLH
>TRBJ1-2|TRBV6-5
ASSYSAQGYYGYT
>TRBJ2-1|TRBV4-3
ASSQGQGAHREQF
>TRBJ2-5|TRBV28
ASIPSGENRETQY
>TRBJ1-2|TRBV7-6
ASTKAGPRLT
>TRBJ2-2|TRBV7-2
ASSLKQNTGELF
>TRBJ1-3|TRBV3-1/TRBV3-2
ASSAANAGNTIY
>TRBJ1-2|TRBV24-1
ATSDLRLDYGYT
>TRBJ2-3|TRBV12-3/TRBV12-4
ASTYGTDTQY
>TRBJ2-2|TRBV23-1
ASSQSSRGALAGELF
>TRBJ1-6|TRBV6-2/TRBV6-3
ASSYVGSYLDSPLH
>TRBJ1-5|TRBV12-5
ASGAGNQPQH
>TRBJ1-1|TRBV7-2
ASSSKGDTKNTEAF
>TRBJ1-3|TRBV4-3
ASSQGLGTSGNTIY
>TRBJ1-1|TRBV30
ASSRMARGGTEAF
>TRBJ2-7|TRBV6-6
ASSHGTGIYEQY
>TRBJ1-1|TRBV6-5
ASSYSWGGNTEAF
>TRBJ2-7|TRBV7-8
ASSLGTGGLYEQY
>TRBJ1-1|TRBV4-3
ASSQGQRDTEAF
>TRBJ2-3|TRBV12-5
ASGDGLGGSTDTQY
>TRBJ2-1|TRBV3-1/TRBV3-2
ASSPSGGAPSYNEQF
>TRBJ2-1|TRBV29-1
SAPLMGGGSIEQF